The 15 T cell receptor beta chains presented below share a single source sample, sequenced in a study of T cell changes during pregnancy in multiple sclerosis. Assay: immunoSEQ multiplex PCR; the TCRdb copy retains only in-frame clones and omits some. This repertoire shows 55,000 to 80,000 clones, over 85% found once; its top ten account for more than 3%. This sample comprised CD8+ T cells from peripheral blood mononuclear cells, obtained in the second trimester of pregnancy. These TCRs come from a female donor with multiple sclerosis, enrolled in a pregnancy study.

On this clone: Additional DNA sequences in this sample encode the identical CDR3. The chain has TRBV19 and TRBJ2-7; 8 bases agree with TRBD1. From germline, CDR1 is LNHDA and CDR2 SQIVND (reference sequence). The CDR3 totals 14 residues. The junction had 4 bases not matched to a gene; V was cut back by 6 bases and J by 0 bases. Here the CDR3 reads CASSFGTGSYEQYF. CDR3 coding DNA: TGTGCCAGTAGCTTCGGGACAGGCTCCTACGAGCAGTACTTC. Full variable domain (missing parts from reference TRBV19 and TRBJ2-7): DGGITQSPKYLFRKEGQNVTLSCEQNLNHDAMYWYRQDPGQGLRLIYYSQIVNDFQKGDIAEGYSVSREKKESFPLTVTSAQKNPTAFYLCASSFGTGSYEQYFGPGTRLTVT.

This clone was seen only a few times. V is TRBV30 and J is TRBJ1-1; a weak D match, TRBD1 (6 bases). Trimming took off 5 bases at V and 9 bases at J, with 16 bases between the two ends. Germline V lookup: CDR1 GTSNPN, CDR2 SVGIG (reference sequence). This CDR3 is 12 amino acids long. The CDR3 reads CAWGTLPNQAFF. As DNA, the CDR3 is TGTGCCTGGGGGACACTCCCCAATCAAGCTTTCTTT.

This sequence joins TRBV5-6 and TRBJ2-6; 7 bases are shared with TRBD1. The CDR3 extends over 17 amino acids. The V and J ends lost 4 bases and 0 bases, in that order; junction bases with no gene match: 7. Germline assignment: CDR1 SGHDT and CDR2 YYEEEE. CDR3 nucleotide sequence: TGTGCCAGCAGCCCTGGACAGGCTCCCTCTGGGGCCAACGTCCTGACTTTC. It encodes CASSPGQAPSGANVLTF.

The CDR3 loop is CATVQGRTEAFF. The CDR3 nucleotides are TGTGCCACCGTACAGGGGAGGACTGAAGCTTTCTTT. The genes are TRBV19 and TRBJ1-1; 7 bases map to TRBD1. J lost 5 bases, V lost 10 bases, and 7 bases had no gene match. This CDR3 contains 12 residues. Germline CDR1 and CDR2: LNHDA and SQIVND (reference sequence).

The chain has TRBV7-9 and TRBJ1-1, with a possible D match to TRBD1 (5 bases). Germline values: CDR1 SEHNR, CDR2 FQNEAQ (reference sequence). V lost 5 bases and J 3 bases, leaving 16 bases between the germline ends. The CDR3 loop spans 15 amino acids. The CDR3 loop is CASSDTTGGDTEAFF. In DNA, the CDR3 is TGTGCCAGCAGCGACACGACGGGAGGGGACACTGAAGCTTTCTTT. The complete variable domain, with remaining parts taken from reference TRBV7-9 and TRBJ1-1, reads DTGVSQNPRHKITKRGQNVTFRCDPISEHNRLYWYRQTLGQGPEFLTYFQNEAQLEKSRLLSDRFSAERPKGSFSTLEIQRTEQGDSAMYLCASSDTTGGDTEAFFGQGTRLTVV.

V usage is TRBV7-9 and J usage is TRBJ2-7; TRBD2 agrees at 8 bases. Germline CDR1 and CDR2: SEHNR and FQNEAQ (reference sequence). V was pared by 5 bases and J by 4 bases, with 7 bases of the junction left unmatched. The length of the CDR3 is 14 residues. CDR3 coding DNA: TGTGCCAGCAGCCCCCGGGGGGGTGGATACGAGCAGTACTTC. This gives the protein CASSPRGGGYEQYF.

The J gene is TRBJ2-7, the V gene TRBV6-1, with a tentative D call TRBD1 (6 bases). This CDR3 is built from 15 residues. Trimming removed 6 bases from V and 5 bases from J, with 20 bases in between. Per the germline V gene, CDR1 is MNHNS and CDR2 is SASEGT. CDR3 loop: CASRSPTGKLDEQYF. CDR3 DNA: TGTGCCAGCAGGTCGCCAACAGGGAAATTGGACGAGCAGTACTTC.

The V call is TRBV30, the J call TRBJ1-1, with 9 bases that match TRBD1. CDR3 length: 14 amino acids. Germline V gene data show CDR1 as GTSNPN and CDR2 as SVGIG (reference sequence). With V trimmed by 2 bases and J by 1 base, 2 bases remained unmatched. The CDR3 here is CAWSPGQGNTEAFF. The CDR3 DNA sequence: TGTGCCTGGAGTCCGGGACAGGGGAACACTGAAGCTTTCTTT. Full variable domain (outside the CDR3, taken from reference TRBV30 and TRBJ1-1): SQTIHQWPATLVQPVGSPLSLECTVEGTSNPNLYWYRQAAGRGLQLLFYSVGIGQISSEVPQNLSASRPQDRQFILSSKKLLLSDSGFYLCAWSPGQGNTEAFFGQGTRLTVV.

The gene calls are TRBV18 and TRBJ2-2; TRBD2 aligns across 8 bases. Germline CDR1 is KGHSH and CDR2 is LQKENI. Losses at the gene ends were 6 bases for V and 1 base for J; bases not matched to a gene: 7. The CDR3 extends over 16 amino acids. The CDR3 is CASSVSGRGNTGELFF. CDR3 DNA sequence: TGTGCCAGCTCCGTCTCCGGGAGGGGGAACACCGGGGAGCTGTTTTTT.

This clone was observed once. J is TRBJ2-7 and V is TRBV9; 11 bases line up with TRBD1. Germline values: CDR1 SGDLS, CDR2 YYNGEE. Trimming removed 0 bases from V and 5 bases from J; junction bases left unmatched: 7. The CDR3 is made up of 16 amino acids. The CDR3 loop is CASSVAGQGASNEQYF. CDR3 nucleotides: TGTGCCAGCAGCGTAGCCGGACAGGGGGCTTCCAACGAGCAGTACTTC.

The gene calls are TRBV15 and TRBJ2-1; D may be TRBD1 (5 bases). This CDR3 comprises 16 residues. V gave up 0 bases and J gave up 6 bases, with 15 bases separating them. The germline V gene encodes CDR1 LNHNV and CDR2 YYDKDF (reference sequence). The CDR3 coding sequence is TGTGCCACCAGCAGAGATCGATTCAGGGTAGGCAATGAGCAGTTCTTC. Translating it yields CATSRDRFRVGNEQFF.

This CDR3 reads CASSLKGVIQYF. The CDR3, as DNA: TGCGCCAGCAGCTTAAAGGGAGTCATTCAGTACTTC. The chain uses TRBV5-1 and TRBJ2-4; maybe TRBD2 (5 bases). V was clipped by 2 bases and J by 9 bases, with 9 bases between them. The CDR3 runs to 12 residues. CDR1 SGHRS and CDR2 YFSETQ come from the germline V gene.

V usage is TRBV27 and J usage is TRBJ2-7; the D gene is possibly TRBD2 (8 bases). The CDR3 sequence is 16 residues long. Germline V gives CDR1 MNHEY, CDR2 SMNVEV (reference sequence). Trimming took 6 bases from V and 6 from J, leaving 24 bases between them. CDR3 bases: TGTGCCAGCAGCGACAGGGAGGGTAGCGGGGTGACCGAGCAGTACTTC. Its protein product is CASSDREGSGVTEQYF.

This chain uses TRBV9 with TRBJ1-1, with 9 bases aligning to TRBD1. The germline gives CDR1 SGDLS, CDR2 YYNGEE. J lost 2 bases, V lost 2 bases, and 7 bases had no gene match. The CDR3 runs 16 residues. The CDR3 region has the DNA TGTGCCAGCAGCGTCGGGACAGGGTTTGTAAACACTGAAGCTTTCTTT. Translating it yields CASSVGTGFVNTEAFF.

The chain joins TRBV4-1 to TRBJ2-5; tentative D call: TRBD2 (5 bases). This CDR3 has 15 amino acids. V dropped 2 bases and J dropped 3 bases, with 13 bases sitting between them. Germline CDR1 and CDR2: MGHRA and YSYEKL. CDR3: CASSQRLSPKETQYF. DNA of the CDR3: TGCGCCAGCAGCCAACGACTAAGCCCAAAAGAGACCCAGTACTTC.